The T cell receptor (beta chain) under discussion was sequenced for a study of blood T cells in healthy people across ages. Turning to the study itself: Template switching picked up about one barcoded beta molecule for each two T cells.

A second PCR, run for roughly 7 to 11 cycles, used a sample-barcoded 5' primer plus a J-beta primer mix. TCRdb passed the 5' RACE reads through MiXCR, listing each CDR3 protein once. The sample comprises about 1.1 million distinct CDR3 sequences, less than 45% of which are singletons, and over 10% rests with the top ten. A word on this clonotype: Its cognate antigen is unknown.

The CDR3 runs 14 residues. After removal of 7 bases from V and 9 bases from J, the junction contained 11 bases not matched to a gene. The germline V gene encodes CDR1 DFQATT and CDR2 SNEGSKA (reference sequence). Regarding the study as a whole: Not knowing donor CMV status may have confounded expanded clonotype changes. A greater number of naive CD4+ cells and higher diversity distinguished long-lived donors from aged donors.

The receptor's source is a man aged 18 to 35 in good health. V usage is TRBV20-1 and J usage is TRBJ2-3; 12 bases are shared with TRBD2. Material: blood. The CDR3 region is CSVLAGGPATTQYF. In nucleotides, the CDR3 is TGCAGTGTACTAGCGGGGGGCCCAGCCACAACGCAGTATTTT.